This T cell receptor (beta chain) was sequenced during a study of cytomegalovirus exposure and HLA in healthy donors. This clone was picked up one time. This CDR3 contains 13 residues. Trimming shortened V by 4 bases and J by 9 bases, and 16 bases separated the two germline ends. Germline V gene data show CDR1 as WSHSY and CDR2 as SAAADI. Data came from immunoSEQ multiplex PCR; TCRdb stores just in-frame clones and leaves some out. The data contain under 60,000 clones, 88% of them singletons. The receptor comes from a woman in her 30s in good health and CMV-seronegative. Source material: PBMCs. The chain couples TRBV10-2 to TRBJ2-7; TRBD1 might be the D (5 bases). The CDR3 DNA reads as TGCGCCAGCAGTGCAGGGCCCCGCCAGGGGCAGTACTTC. Amino acid sequence: CASSAGPRQGQYF.